One sample yielded the 8 T cell receptor beta chains listed below, sequenced in a study of regulatory T cells in long-lasting Graves disease. Time point defined: newly diagnosed GD, antithyroid drugs for less than 3 months. Making the TCR library involved RNA that had been extracted from PBMCs. The TCR beta library used iRepertoire HTBI primers with Arm-PCR amplification of CDR3. TCRdb re-analysed the multiplex PCR reads in MiXCR, keeping a single row per CDR3 protein. The profile shows hundreds of thousands of distinct CDR3 sequences, roughly a sixth of them singletons. The same data also contributed to another study, on T cells in Graves' hyperthyroidism and ophthalmopathy.

Here the sequenced sample was peripheral blood mononuclear cells (PBMCs), taken at new diagnosis, from a patient treated with antithyroid drugs. Source of these receptors: a woman aged 35-65 years with Graves disease.

The genes are TRBV19 and TRBJ1-1, with D maybe TRBD1 (6 bases). V was shortened by 8 bases and J by 7 bases, with 14 bases between the two germline ends. This CDR3 has 12 amino acids. CDR1 and CDR2 (germline): LNHDA, SQIVND (reference sequence). CDR3 loop: CASGSSGVEAFF. The CDR3 DNA sequence: TGTGCCAGTGGCAGTTCAGGGGTTGAAGCTTTCTTT.

This clonotype was seen repeatedly, ten times or more. The CDR3 here is CASSYRADLNEQFF. The CDR3 DNA reads TGTGCCAGCAGTTACCGTGCAGATCTCAATGAGCAGTTCTTC. The V gene is TRBV6-2 or TRBV6-3, the J gene TRBJ2-1; no firm D call. The V end was cut by 2 bases, the J end by 6 bases, with 11 bases between. From germline, CDR1 is MNHEY and CDR2 SVGEGT. CDR3 length equals 14 residues.

The table lists this clonotype with many counts. The V gene is TRBV3-1, the J gene TRBJ2-1; D remains unclear. Trimming stripped 3 bases from V and 4 bases from J, with 10 bases between. The V gene's germline CDR1 is LGHDT and CDR2 YNNKEL (reference sequence). The length of the CDR3 is 14 residues. DNA for the CDR3: TGTGCCAGCAGCCATACCGGGCCATACAATGAGCAGTTCTTC. This sequence encodes CASSHTGPYNEQFF.

There are many counts of this clonotype. This chain connects TRBV7-3 to TRBJ2-1; D remains unclear. V shed 5 bases and J shed 0 bases, with 11 bases lying between them. The CDR3 covers 15 residues. Germline CDR1 is SGHTA and CDR2 is FQGTGA. Written as DNA, the CDR3 is TGTGCCAGCAGCATCGACACCCACTCCTACAATGAGCAGTTCTTC. It encodes CASSIDTHSYNEQFF.

Remarks on this clonotype: With a much larger clone just one base away, this may be a read error. The rearrangement joins TRBV28 to TRBJ2-6; maybe TRBD1 (5 bases). The V gene's germline CDR1 is MDHEN and CDR2 SYDVKM. The CDR3 spans 15 residues. The CDR3 coding sequence is TGTGCCAGCAGTTTAATCGGCTCTGGGGCCAACTTCCTGACTTTC. Amino acids: CASSLIGSGANFLTF.

CDR3 amino acids: CASSGTGTGVEETQYF. CDR3 coding DNA: TGTGCCAGCAGCGGGACCGGGACAGGGGTAGAGGAGACCCAGTACTTC. This sequence joins TRBV9 and TRBJ2-5, with 10 bases that match TRBD1. CDR1 SGDLS and CDR2 YYNGEE come from the germline V gene. Unmatched junction bases numbered 10, after V lost 3 bases and J lost 5 bases. CDR3 length: 16 amino acids.

The chain has TRBV10-3 and TRBJ2-1, with no clear D. The CDR3 is 15 amino acids. CDR1 and CDR2 (germline): ENHRY, SYGVKD. Trimming stripped 2 bases from V and 10 bases from J, with 18 bases between. The CDR3 DNA follows: TGTGCCATCAGTGAGCCAATTAGCAAAGTGACCGAGCAGTTCTTC. Its translation: CAISEPISKVTEQFF.

V usage is TRBV9 and J usage is TRBJ1-2; TRBD1 might be the D (6 bases). Germline CDR1 reads SGDLS; CDR2 reads YYNGEE. Trimming removed 5 bases at V and 4 bases at J, with 18 bases between. CDR3 length: 15 residues. This chain's CDR3 is CASSGERDTTYGYTF. The CDR3 coding sequence is TGTGCCAGCAGTGGGGAGCGGGACACCACCTATGGCTACACCTTC.